This T cell receptor beta chain is drawn from a study of neoadjuvant anti-PD-1 for oral cavity cancer. This clone has a single count. Its antigen is still unknown. Stated time point: after neoadjuvant nivolumab, at surgical resection. The CDR3 is 14 residues long. Germline values: CDR1 SGHRS, CDR2 YFSETQ. With 4 bases removed from V and 4 bases from J, the gap between germline ends came to 14 bases. Study-wide results and limits: After neoadjuvant nivolumab, PBMC T cell clonality was significantly higher in non-responders than responders.

TCRdb's copy holds only in-frame clones and misses some; the assay was immunoSEQ multiplex PCR. Of 55,000 to 80,000 clones in the sample, about nine tenths were seen once. The J gene is TRBJ1-1, the V gene TRBV5-1, with D maybe TRBD1 (5 bases). The origin of this receptor is a person between 40 and 85 years old with oral cavity squamous cell carcinoma. This specimen was PBMCs, taken after nivolumab (anti-PD-1) treatment. In nucleotides, the CDR3 is TGCGCCAGCAGCCCTAGACCAGGGAGCACTGAAGCTTTCTTT. It translates to CASSPRPGSTEAFF.